One and the same sample provided the 18 T cell receptor beta chains below, sequenced in a study of T cell changes during pregnancy in multiple sclerosis. Profiled with immunoSEQ multiplex PCR; TCRdb holds only in-frame clones, not every one. In the table there are tens of thousands of clones, 80% to 95% of which are singletons. The input for sequencing was peripheral blood, taken in the second trimester of pregnancy. Receptor source: a female donor in good health, enrolled as a control in a pregnancy study.

The V call is TRBV5-1, the J call TRBJ2-3; the match to TRBD1 covers 8 bases. This CDR3 spans 15 amino acids. The junction had 0 bases not matched to a gene; V was cut back by 0 bases and J by 0 bases. Germline V gives CDR1 SGHRS, CDR2 YFSETQ. CDR3 DNA sequence: TGCGCCAGCAGCTTGGGGGACAGGAGCACAGATACGCAGTATTTT. Its protein is CASSLGDRSTDTQYF.

The J gene is TRBJ2-1, the V gene TRBV9; 8 bases map to TRBD2. This CDR3 is 15 amino acids long. J lost 5 bases, V lost 0 bases, and 4 bases had no gene match. Germline V gene lookup returns CDR1 SGDLS and CDR2 YYNGEE. The CDR3 DNA follows: TGTGCCAGCAGCGTAGACAGCGGGGGTCACAATGAGCAGTTCTTC. This translates into CASSVDSGGHNEQFF.

This sequence joins TRBV11-2 and TRBJ1-1, with TRBD1 matching over 7 bases. Losses at the gene ends were 5 bases for V and 8 bases for J; bases not matched to a gene: 5. Germline loops: CDR1 SGHAT, CDR2 FQNNGV. The CDR3 has 12 amino acids. CDR3 bases: TGTGCCAGCAGCGCGGCGGGACAGGAAGCTTTCTTT. Its protein product is CASSAAGQEAFF.

The gene calls are TRBV9 and TRBJ2-7, with no clear D. CDR3 size: 14 residues. Germline V gives CDR1 SGDLS, CDR2 YYNGEE. V was clipped by 0 bases and J by 2 bases, with 9 bases between them. In nucleotides, the CDR3 is TGTGCCAGCAGCGTAGGCCCCACAGCCTACGAGCAGTACTTC. It codes for CASSVGPTAYEQYF. The entire variable domain, with the rest obtained from reference TRBV9 and TRBJ2-7, is as follows: DSGVTQTPKHLITATGQRVTLRCSPRSGDLSVYWYQQSLDQGLQFLIQYYNGEERAKGNILERFSAQQFPDLHSELNLSSLELGDSALYFCASSVGPTAYEQYFGPGTRLTVT.

The chain has TRBV28 and TRBJ1-2, with 11 bases lining up with TRBD1. Germline-derived CDR1 and CDR2 are MDHEN and SYDVKM. This CDR3 is 16 amino acids long. The junction had 8 bases not matched to a gene; V was cut back by 4 bases and J by 4 bases. The CDR3 loop reads CASSSHSGTGGYGYTF. The CDR3 DNA follows: TGTGCCAGCAGTTCCCACTCGGGGACAGGGGGCTATGGCTACACCTTC.

This clone was recorded once. The rearrangement joins TRBV19 to TRBJ2-1; D not resolved. This CDR3 has 13 residues. Trimming pared 7 bases from V and 0 bases from J, leaving 7 bases between. Germline V CDR1 and CDR2: LNHDA, SQIVND (reference sequence). The CDR3 DNA follows: TGTGCCAGTATGTCCAGCTCCTACAATGAGCAGTTCTTC. Protein: CASMSSSYNEQFF.

Of note for this clone: Other DNA sequences in the same sample also yield this CDR3. The V and J genes are TRBV10-3 and TRBJ2-3, with 11 bases matching TRBD2. CDR1 and CDR2 from the germline V gene are ENHRY and SYGVKD. The ends lost 2 bases at V and 3 bases at J; junction bases unmatched: 1. The CDR3 covers 15 residues. CDR3 region: CAISEVAGGTDTQYF. The DNA for the CDR3 is TGTGCCATCAGTGAGGTAGCGGGGGGGACAGATACGCAGTATTTT.

The gene calls are TRBV10-3 and TRBJ1-4, with 9 bases identical to TRBD1. The CDR3 totals 15 residues. Losses at the gene ends were 0 bases for V and 7 bases for J; bases not matched to a gene: 3. Germline V gene lookup returns CDR1 ENHRY and CDR2 SYGVKD. The CDR3 DNA sequence: TGTGCCATCAGTGAGTCCGGGACAGGGCTTGAAAAACTGTTTTTT. It yields the protein CAISESGTGLEKLFF.

V usage is TRBV5-8 and J usage is TRBJ1-1, with TRBD1 identical over 10 bases. The CDR3 runs 15 residues. The junction had 6 bases not matched to a gene; V was cut back by 2 bases and J by 5 bases. Germline V gene data show CDR1 as SGHTS and CDR2 as YDEGEE. This CDR3 reads CASSLGTGDWTEAFF. DNA for the CDR3: TGTGCCAGCAGCTTAGGGACAGGGGATTGGACTGAAGCTTTCTTT.

This chain links TRBV15 with TRBJ1-5; 10 bases are shared with TRBD1. The CDR3 runs to 15 residues. The V segment lost 5 bases and the J segment 7 bases; nucleotides outside the gene matches: 8. CDR1 is LNHNV, CDR2 YYDKDF, per germline (reference sequence). The CDR3 region has the DNA TGTGCCACCAGCGGTCGACAGGGGGCCAGACAGCCCCAGCATTTT. Translated: CATSGRQGARQPQHF.

This chain connects TRBV13 to TRBJ2-5; 9 bases are a match to TRBD2. With 4 bases clipped from V and 5 bases from J, the junction kept 11 bases outside the gene matches. The CDR3 runs to 16 residues. Per the germline V gene, CDR1 is PRHDT and CDR2 is FYEKMQ (reference sequence). DNA of the CDR3: TGTGCCAGCAGCTCAACGGCGGGGGGGCCCTTTGAGACCCAGTACTTC. As protein: CASSSTAGGPFETQYF.

This chain links TRBV12-5 with TRBJ2-1; D not certain. Germline V lookup: CDR1 LGHNT, CDR2 FRNRAP. This CDR3 spans 13 amino acids. Trimming took off 0 bases at V and 8 bases at J, with 8 bases between the two ends. The CDR3 bases are TGTGCTAGTGGTTTGGTAGTTCGCGATGAGCAGTTCTTC. Translating gives CASGLVVRDEQFF. The variable domain in full, completed from reference TRBV12-5 and TRBJ2-1, reads DARVTQTPRHKVTEMGQEVTMRCQPILGHNTVFWYRQTMMQGLELLAYFRNRAPLDDSGMPKDRFSAEMPDATLATLKIQPSEPRDSAVYFCASGLVVRDEQFFGPGTRLTVL.

The J gene is TRBJ2-5, the V gene TRBV7-6, with D possibly TRBD2 on 5 matching bases. Germline CDR1 reads SGHVS; CDR2 reads FNYEAQ. This CDR3 spans 14 amino acids. V was pared by 4 bases and J by 5 bases, with 14 bases between. Written as DNA, the CDR3 is TGTGCCAGCAGCTCGACGGGGTTTGTTGAGACCCAGTACTTC. Amino acid sequence: CASSSTGFVETQYF.

The CDR3 protein is CASSGTGVYEQYF. The CDR3 DNA sequence: TGTGCCAGCAGTGGAACAGGGGTCTACGAGCAGTACTTC. The chain uses TRBV27 and TRBJ2-7, with TRBD1 identical over 7 bases. The CDR3 contains 13 residues. CDR1 and CDR2 (germline): MNHEY, SMNVEV (reference sequence). J was trimmed by 3 bases and V by 5 bases; bases with no gene match: 4.

The chain employs TRBV7-9 and TRBJ2-7, with D perhaps TRBD2 (6 bases). The CDR3 is 12 amino acids. Germline CDR1 SEHNR, CDR2 FQNEAQ (reference sequence). Trimming removed 6 bases at V and 4 bases at J, with 10 bases between. The CDR3 sequence is CASRQTSYEQYF. DNA of the CDR3: TGTGCCAGCAGGCAGACTAGTTACGAGCAGTACTTC. Full variable domain (remainder filled in from reference TRBV7-9 and TRBJ2-7): DTGVSQNPRHKITKRGQNVTFRCDPISEHNRLYWYRQTLGQGPEFLTYFQNEAQLEKSRLLSDRFSAERPKGSFSTLEIQRTEQGDSAMYLCASRQTSYEQYFGPGTRLTVT.

The J gene is TRBJ2-7, the V gene TRBV7-9, with D perhaps TRBD1 (6 bases). Germline V gene data show CDR1 as SEHNR and CDR2 as FQNEAQ (reference sequence). The CDR3 has 14 amino acids. V was cut by 5 bases and J by 3 bases, with 14 bases left in between. In DNA, the CDR3 is TGTGCCAGCAGCCCGTTGGGACAAAACTACGAGCAGTACTTC. The encoded protein is CASSPLGQNYEQYF.

This clone came up once. J is TRBJ1-1 and V is TRBV25-1; 8 positions agree with TRBD1. From germline, CDR1 is MGHDK and CDR2 SYGVNS. V lost 6 bases, J lost 1 base, and 4 bases stayed unmatched. This CDR3 has 14 amino acids. The CDR3 DNA sequence: TGTGCCAGCAGATCAGGGGGCGCGAACACTGAAGCTTTCTTT. It specifies CASRSGGANTEAFF.

The chain combines TRBV4-2 with TRBJ2-1, with 8 bases matching TRBD2. The CDR3 spans 16 residues. Germline lookup yields CDR1 LGHNA and CDR2 YNFKEQ. After removal of 4 bases from V and 7 bases from J, the junction contained 12 bases not matched to a gene. The CDR3 nucleotides read TGTGCCAGCAGCCCCACGCGTGCTAGCGGGCGGAATGAGCAGTTCTTC. It specifies CASSPTRASGRNEQFF.